The 24 T cell receptor beta chains below all came from one sample that was sequenced in a study of shared clonotypes between healthy human individuals. The table came from immunoSEQ multiplex PCR; TCRdb's copy has only in-frame clones and leaves some out. Of around 1.5 million clones listed, 95% to 99% are singletons. The sequencing input was naive CD4+ T cells sorted from blood. Subset meaning: CD45RA+ positively selected. Receptor source: a man younger than 45 in good health.

The rearrangement links TRBV9 to TRBJ1-5, with D unclear. V shed 0 bases and J shed 6 bases, with 7 bases lying between them. Per the germline V gene, CDR1 is SGDLS and CDR2 is YYNGEE. This CDR3 spans 13 amino acids. CDR3 DNA: TGTGCCAGCAGCGTAGCGGATGGTCAGCCCCAGCATTTT. Amino acids: CASSVADGQPQHF.

This chain uses TRBV6-4 with TRBJ2-5, with 7 positions matching TRBD1. The CDR3 spans 15 residues. Germline CDR1 and CDR2: MRHNA and SNTAGT. V dropped 5 bases and J dropped 4; count of bases not matched to a gene: 10. The CDR3 loop reads CASSLTGAQGETQYF. The CDR3 coding sequence is TGTGCCAGCAGTCTTACAGGGGCCCAGGGAGAGACCCAGTACTTC.

The J gene is TRBJ2-1, the V gene TRBV7-9; D gene ambiguous. Germline CDR1 reads SEHNR; CDR2 reads FQNEAQ (reference sequence). The V end lost 5 bases, the J end lost 9 bases, and 8 bases lay between the germline ends. CDR3 length equals 11 residues. The CDR3 DNA reads as TGTGCCAGCAGCCGCCTGAGTGAGCAGTTCTTC. Protein sequence: CASSRLSEQFF.

This rearrangement joins TRBV5-1 to TRBJ2-7; TRBD2 aligns across 10 bases. Germline V gives CDR1 SGHRS, CDR2 YFSETQ. The CDR3 is 17 amino acids. With 0 bases clipped from V and 4 bases from J, the junction kept 10 bases outside the gene matches. Here the CDR3 DNA reads TGCGCCAGCAGCTTGGAAGGTAGCGGGAGGTTTAGTTACGAGCAGTACTTC. It codes for CASSLEGSGRFSYEQYF.

Worth noting for this clone: The sample has other DNA sequences that encode this CDR3 too. The chain links TRBV28 to TRBJ2-7; D unclear. This CDR3 region has 11 residues. CDR1 and CDR2 (germline): MDHEN, SYDVKM. Trimming removed 2 bases from V and 4 bases from J, with 3 bases in between. CDR3 in amino acids: CASSLKYEQYF. CDR3 coding DNA: TGTGCCAGCAGTTTAAAGTACGAGCAGTACTTC.

This chain joins TRBV7-8 and TRBJ2-1; 8 nucleotides agree with TRBD1. The V segment lost 5 bases and the J segment 0 bases; nucleotides outside the gene matches: 9. CDR1 and CDR2 (germline): SGHVS, FQNEAQ. This CDR3 has 17 amino acids. The chain's CDR3 is CASSPRDRPSSYNEQFF. The CDR3 bases are TGTGCCAGCAGCCCAAGGGACAGGCCGAGCTCCTACAATGAGCAGTTCTTC.

The V and J genes are TRBV28 and TRBJ2-5; 7 bases align to TRBD1. The V gene's germline CDR1 is MDHEN and CDR2 SYDVKM. CDR3 length: 16 residues. V lost 5 bases and J lost 4; bases outside the gene matches: 13. Here the CDR3 reads CASSLGRGGGSETQYF. CDR3 nucleotides: TGTGCCAGCAGTCTGGGGCGAGGGGGCGGTTCAGAGACCCAGTACTTC. The variable domain in full, completed from reference TRBV28 and TRBJ2-5, reads DVKVTQSSRYLVKRTGEKVFLECVQDMDHENMFWYRQDPGLGLRLIYFSYDVKMKEKGDIPEGYSVSREKKERFSLILESASTNQTSMYLCASSLGRGGGSETQYFGPGTRLLVL.

The rearrangement links TRBV7-2 to TRBJ2-2; 10 bases are shared with TRBD1. The CDR3 length is 16 residues. J lost 0 bases, V lost 6 bases, and 4 bases had no gene match. CDR1 is SGHTA and CDR2 is FQGNSA in the germline V gene. CDR3 coding DNA: TGTGCCAGCAGTTCCGGACAGGGGGCGAACACCGGGGAGCTGTTTTTT. Protein sequence: CASSSGQGANTGELFF.

V is TRBV18 and J is TRBJ2-4; tentative D call: TRBD2 (5 bases). The CDR3 consists of 17 residues. The V gene's germline CDR1 is KGHSH and CDR2 LQKENI. Trimming removed 6 bases from V and 3 bases from J, with 21 bases in between. CDR3 loop: CASSSPRDLLGKNIQYF. The DNA for the CDR3 is TGTGCCAGCTCTTCGCCCCGGGATCTCCTGGGCAAAAACATTCAGTACTTC.

The V and J genes are TRBV7-2 and TRBJ2-5, with D unresolved. Per germline, CDR1 SGHTA and CDR2 FQGNSA. The V and J ends lost 1 base and 4 bases respectively, with 7 bases between them. This CDR3 region has 13 residues. The CDR3 sequence: CASSLVRLETQYF. DNA for the CDR3: TGTGCCAGCAGCTTAGTTCGTCTAGAGACCCAGTACTTC. Using reference TRBV7-2 and TRBJ2-5 for the parts outside the CDR3, the full variable domain is GAGVSQSPSNKVTEKGKDVELRCDPISGHTALYWYRQSLGQGLEFLIYFQGNSAPDKSGLPSDRFSAERTGGSVSTLTIQRTQQEDSAVYLCASSLVRLETQYFGPGTRLLVL.

This sequence joins TRBV5-1 and TRBJ2-1; 7 positions match TRBD2. Losses at the gene ends were 4 bases for V and 8 bases for J; bases not matched to a gene: 6. This CDR3 has 13 residues. CDR1 SGHRS and CDR2 YFSETQ come from the germline V gene. CDR3: CASSTTSSDEQFF. Written as DNA, the CDR3 is TGCGCCAGCAGCACGACTAGCTCCGATGAGCAGTTCTTC.

The chain carries TRBV10-3 and TRBJ1-1; tentative D call: TRBD1 (5 bases). CDR3 size: 14 residues. Germline V lookup: CDR1 ENHRY, CDR2 SYGVKD. V was cut by 5 bases and J by 4 bases, with 14 bases left in between. As DNA, the CDR3 is TGTGCCATCAGTCTCAATGGGGGGAGCACTGAAGCTTTCTTT. Protein sequence: CAISLNGGSTEAFF.

Note on this clone: In the same sample, other DNA sequences code for this CDR3. CDR3 nucleotide sequence: TGTGCCAGCAGCGTTAGCGGGAGGACAGATACGCAGTATTTT. The encoded protein is CASSVSGRTDTQYF. V is TRBV9 and J is TRBJ2-3; 10 bases match TRBD2. J lost 3 bases, V lost 2 bases, and 0 bases had no gene match. CDR1 SGDLS and CDR2 YYNGEE come from the germline V gene. CDR3 length: 14 amino acids.

The gene calls are TRBV6-5 and TRBJ2-1, with a tentative D call TRBD2 (7 bases). The CDR3 spans 13 residues. Trimming took off 0 bases at V and 10 bases at J, with 10 bases between the two ends. CDR1 and CDR2 (germline): MNHEY, SVGAGI. The CDR3 sequence: CASSYSGGPEQFF. In DNA, the CDR3 is TGTGCCAGCAGTTACTCGGGGGGGCCCGAGCAGTTCTTC.

The chain links TRBV5-4 to TRBJ2-3; D gene uncertain. Trimming stripped 0 bases from V and 9 bases from J, with 11 bases between. CDR3 length: 13 amino acids. The germline V gene has CDR1 SGHNT and CDR2 YYREEE (reference sequence). Here the CDR3 DNA reads TGTGCCAGCAGCTTGGCTCGCTTCGGGACGCAGTATTTT. Translating it yields CASSLARFGTQYF. Filled out from reference TRBV5-4 and TRBJ2-3, the complete variable domain reads ETGVTQSPTHLIKTRGQQVTLRCSSQSGHNTVSWYQQALGQGPQFIFQYYREEENGRGNFPPRFSGLQFPNYSSELNVNALELDDSALYLCASSLARFGTQYFGPGTRLTVL.

The J gene is TRBJ2-7, the V gene TRBV10-2; D is unresolved. The CDR3 spans 13 residues. CDR1 is WSHSY and CDR2 is SAAADI in the germline V gene. Deletions cut 4 bases from V and 3 bases from J, with 10 bases between. The CDR3 DNA follows: TGCGCCAGCAGTGGTCAGCCAATCTACGAGCAGTACTTC. Its translation: CASSGQPIYEQYF.

The chain is built from TRBV11-2 and TRBJ2-7, with 8 positions matching TRBD2. In germline, CDR1 is SGHAT, CDR2 FQNNGV. The CDR3 consists of 15 residues. Trimming cost V 7 bases and J 7 bases; bases outside gene matches: 15. CDR3 loop: CASTRGSGARGEQYF. DNA of the CDR3: TGTGCCAGCACCCGAGGTAGCGGGGCAAGAGGGGAGCAGTACTTC.

The rearrangement joins TRBV6-5 to TRBJ1-4; D gene ambiguous. Per germline, CDR1 MNHEY and CDR2 SVGAGI. V was clipped by 0 bases and J by 0 bases, with 5 bases between them. The CDR3 has 15 amino acids. The CDR3 sequence: CASSYSSATNEKLFF. The CDR3 DNA reads TGTGCCAGCAGTTACTCGTCAGCAACTAATGAAAAACTGTTTTTT.

The CDR3: CASSSRSGRPGELFF. For the CDR3, the DNA is TGTGCCAGCAGCTCTCGATCTGGGCGTCCCGGGGAGCTGTTTTTT. The chain carries TRBV5-5 and TRBJ2-2; no firm D call. Germline-derived CDR1 and CDR2 are SGHKS and YYEKEE (reference sequence). V was pared by 3 bases and J by 6 bases, with 15 bases between. The CDR3 is made up of 15 amino acids.

The chain employs TRBV9 and TRBJ2-3, with D possibly called TRBD1 or TRBD2 (5 bases each). The CDR3 covers 19 residues. Trimming cost V 0 bases and J 2 bases, with 22 bases left between them. The germline gives CDR1 SGDLS, CDR2 YYNGEE. CDR3: CASSVALGATSGATDTQYF. CDR3 coding DNA: TGTGCCAGCAGCGTAGCTCTAGGGGCTACTTCCGGGGCCACAGATACGCAGTATTTT.

The chain joins TRBV7-2 to TRBJ2-1; 11 positions agree with TRBD2. Germline values: CDR1 SGHTA, CDR2 FQGNSA. The CDR3 extends over 16 amino acids. The V gene end was trimmed by 3 bases and the J gene end by 6 bases; junction bases not matched to a gene: 7. The CDR3: CASSFHIAGGFNEQFF. The DNA of the CDR3 is TGTGCCAGCAGCTTTCATATAGCGGGAGGGTTCAATGAGCAGTTCTTC.

This chain links TRBV7-9 with TRBJ1-2; D is uncertain. The V end lost 1 base, the J end lost 1 base, and 19 bases lay between the germline ends. CDR1 and CDR2 (germline): SEHNR, FQNEAQ (reference sequence). This CDR3 region has 18 residues. The CDR3 DNA is TGTGCCAGCAGCTTAGGAGGAGGCAGTATAAGAAGTAACTATGGCTACACCTTC. Translating it yields CASSLGGGSIRSNYGYTF.

On this clone: The same CDR3 is also encoded by other DNA sequences in this sample. The J gene is TRBJ1-1, the V gene TRBV18; TRBD1 might be the D (5 bases). The germline gives CDR1 KGHSH, CDR2 LQKENI. The V end lost 1 base, the J end lost 2 bases, and 8 bases lay between the germline ends. This CDR3 is built from 14 residues. The CDR3 is CASSPLGQNTEAFF. Written as DNA, the CDR3 is TGTGCCAGCTCACCACTAGGACAAAACACTGAAGCTTTCTTT. Looking up the rest from reference TRBV18 and TRBJ1-1 gives the full variable domain: NAGVMQNPRHLVRRRGQEARLRCSPMKGHSHVYWYRQLPEEGLKFMVYLQKENIIDESGMPKERFSAEFPKEGPSILRIQQVVRGDSAAYFCASSPLGQNTEAFFGQGTRLTVV.

This clone has only one observation. The V call is TRBV1, the J call TRBJ1-1. TRBV1 corresponds to a pseudogene. The CDR3 consists of 15 residues. The CDR3 sequence is CTSSQDGTSDTEAFF. The CDR3 DNA reads as TGCACCAGCAGCCAAGATGGGACGTCGGACACTGAAGCTTTCTTT.